The rows below give T cell receptor beta chains drawn from one sample of a study of vaccination and CD4 T cells after COVID-19. Each CDR3 protein is one row after TCRdb ran MiXCR on the PCR reads. The data show several thousand distinct CDR3 sequences, less than 40% seen once. The antigens these receptors bind are not known. The sample here was CD4+ T cells from blood, cultured in vitro, taken after SARS-CoV-2 vaccination. These TCRs come from a human donor who had recovered from COVID-19. The conserved cysteine and the conserved F or W are not part of the CDR3 here.

TRBV6-2/TRBV6-3 15 ASSYPDRGRSSYEQY
TRBV7-3 11 ASSLGQGSGYT
TRBV11-1 12 ASSLVGGMTEAF
TRBV7-9 9 ASSLGPGQY
TRBV10-1 15 ASSESFRTMVSYGYT
TRBV6-1 12 ASSPRQAHSEQY
TRBV7-2 14 ASSQTGTGGLGGYT
TRBV5-5 11 ASSFGAGYGYT
TRBV20-1 12 SAKTGGSWSPLH
TRBV6-1 15 ASSARGDAVTDYGYT
TRBV20-1 14 SAKVLGGSGANVLT
TRBV6-1 13 ASGGGDRLNQPQH
TRBV19 13 ASSIGGQSNQPQH
TRBV7-2 13 ASSPGGSSYNEQF
TRBV5-6 12 ASSLRGFQKTQY
TRBV7-8 14 ASSPTSAGYTDTQY
TRBV5-5 10 ASSLLTGGGF
TRBV7-8 13 ASSPTRVTNQPQH
TRBV10-1 13 ASSETGENTGELF
TRBV5-1 11 ASSVMARETQY
TRBV24-1 11 ATSVAATGELF
TRBV24-1 9 ATASGIEQF
TRBV7-6 10 ASSLQSYEQY
TRBV29-1 8 SAWGEEQY
TRBV20-1 12 SASGTLRTYEQY
TRBV6-1 13 ASSEYRDYNSPLH
TRBV28 13 ASSLGGENQETQY
TRBV5-1 10 ASSLDRETQY
TRBV7-8 14 ASSPARGSYNSPLH
TRBV7-3 13 ASSSKGLAMETQY
TRBV28 12 ASSLGAGAVPQY
TRBV4-1 14 ASSFTGTGINSPLH
TRBV6-1 12 ASSEAGGAYGYT
TRBV27 15 ASSPNSRPRGSYEQY
TRBV7-2 14 ASTLDQTRAQETQY
TRBV6-5 11 ASSFGGGNTIY
TRBV20-1 10 SARIGGYGYT
TRBV20-1 12 SAQGSAGGYGYT
TRBV10-3 10 AISKQGTEQF
TRBV7-2 10 ASSLEGVRAF
TRBV6-5 13 ASSYSQGGGYGYT
TRBV6-1 13 ASSEDPGLATFQF
TRBV20-1 11 SAGDVLNTEAF
TRBV27 14 ASSLSGTGGAYEQF
TRBV19 12 ASRTQGAAYGYT
TRBV7-6 13 ASSLQGQGTYEQY
TRBV20-1 11 SARDLLAYEQY
TRBV7-2 13 ASSPTNRVWNEQF
TRBV27 12 ASSLAPGGGEAF